There are a few counts of the clone carrying this T cell receptor (beta chain). The trim removed 2 bases at V and 6 bases at J, leaving 13 bases unmatched. Germline lookup yields CDR1 MNHEY and CDR2 SMNVEV (reference sequence). This CDR3 is built from 17 residues. The assay was immunoSEQ multiplex PCR, and TCRdb's table has in-frame clones only and misses some. This sample has tens of thousands of clones, with approximately 90% found just once. This sample was taken from a study of blood T cell repertoires in COVID-19. The sequenced sample was peripheral blood. The clonotype originates from a human donor in a cohort sampled during active COVID-19. The chain combines TRBV27 with TRBJ1-1; 9 bases are shared with TRBD1. CDR3 sequence: CASSLGGQGGWLSEAFF. The CDR3 nucleotides are TGTGCCAGCAGTTTAGGGGGACAGGGTGGATGGTTATCTGAAGCTTTCTTT.